Listed here is a single T cell receptor beta chain. These data come from a study of PD-L1 blockade in urothelial cancer. Profiling relied on immunoSEQ multiplex PCR, and the TCRdb table lists in-frame clones only, not all of them. The table has about 130,000 clones, less than 85% seen once. Noted time point: pretreatment peripheral blood. The CDR3 is made up of 13 amino acids. Between the trimmed V and J ends, which lost 0 bases and 8 bases, there was a span of 10 bases. Germline values: CDR1 SEHNR, CDR2 FQNEAQ (reference sequence). The source of this sequence is a middle-aged man with urothelial cancer. The chain joins TRBV7-9 to TRBJ1-2; tentatively, D is TRBD1 (5 bases). Sequencing was performed on PBMCs, taken around atezolizumab (anti-PD-L1) treatment. This CDR3 reads CASSLAGAVGYTF. The CDR3 coding sequence is TGTGCCAGCAGCTTAGCAGGGGCGGTAGGCTACACCTTC. Full variable domain (missing parts from reference TRBV7-9 and TRBJ1-2): DTGVSQNPRHKITKRGQNVTFRCDPISEHNRLYWYRQTLGQGPEFLTYFQNEAQLEKSRLLSDRFSAERPKGSFSTLEIQRTEQGDSAMYLCASSLAGAVGYTFGSGTRLTVV.